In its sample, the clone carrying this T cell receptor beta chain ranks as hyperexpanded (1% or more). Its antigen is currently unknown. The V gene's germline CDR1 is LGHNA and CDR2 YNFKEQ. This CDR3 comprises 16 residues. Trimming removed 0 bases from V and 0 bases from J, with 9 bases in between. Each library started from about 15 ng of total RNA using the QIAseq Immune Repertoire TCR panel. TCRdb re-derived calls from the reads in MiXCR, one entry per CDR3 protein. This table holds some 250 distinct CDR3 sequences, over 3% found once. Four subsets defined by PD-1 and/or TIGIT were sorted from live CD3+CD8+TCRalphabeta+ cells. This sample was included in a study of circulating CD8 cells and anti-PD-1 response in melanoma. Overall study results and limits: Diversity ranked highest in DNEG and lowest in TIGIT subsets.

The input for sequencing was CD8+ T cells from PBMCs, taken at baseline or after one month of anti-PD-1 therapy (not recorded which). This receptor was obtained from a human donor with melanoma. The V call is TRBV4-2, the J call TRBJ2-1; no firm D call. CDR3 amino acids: CASSQDLPSSYNEQFF. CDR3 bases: TGTGCCAGCAGCCAAGACCTCCCGAGCTCCTACAATGAGCAGTTCTTC.